This TCR beta chain emerged from a study of blood T cells in healthy people across ages. Study summary: Per two T cells, about one barcoded beta molecule was captured through template switching.

Investigators took around 10 milliliters of peripheral blood from every donor. The CDR3 loop spans 13 amino acids. The germline V and J ends were trimmed by 7 bases and 4 bases, with 8 bases remaining between them. CDR1 and CDR2 from the germline V gene are SGHVS and FQNEAQ. This clonotype was detected only a few times. A J-beta primer mix and a sample-barcoded 5' primer were used in a second PCR of about 6 to 12 cycles. A template-switch adaptor that had 12 random nucleotides put a tag on each cDNA molecule. Every sample gave at least 2.5 million paired-end reads containing CDR3. TCRdb ran MiXCR on the 5' RACE reads and lists one entry per CDR3 protein. The sample consists of approximately 1.5 million distinct CDR3 sequences, about 42% of them appearing once.

The TCR originated in a woman between 18 and 29 years old in good health. The sample consisted of blood. This chain joins TRBV7-8 and TRBJ2-6; D gene unclear. The CDR3 nucleotides read TGTGCCAGCACTCTTTCCGGGGCCAACGTCCTGACTTTC. Its translation: CASTLSGANVLTF.